This record covers a single T cell receptor (beta chain). Its antigen remains unidentified. This sample stems from a study of cytotoxic CD8 clonotypes in ibrutinib-treated CLL. Study in general: Median treatment time before response sampling was over 9 months, range 6 to 36.

Clones were sequenced by immunoSEQ multiplex PCR, and TCRdb holds only the in-frame ones, with some missing. The sample has approximately 100,000 clones; around 80% are singletons. Investigators sourced about 2 micrograms of genomic DNA from cryopreserved PBMCs for TCR beta libraries. Overall study results and limits: Baseline levels of clonality went above those of age-matched healthy donors and moved with circulating CD8+ T-cell counts.

The sequencing here drew on PBMCs, taken after 12 months of ibrutinib treatment. The clonotype originates from a human donor with chronic lymphocytic leukemia.

CDR3 loop: CASSWGTGASGYTF. The CDR3 nucleotides are TGTGCCAGCAGCTGGGGGACAGGGGCAAGTGGCTACACCTTC. V and J are TRBV5-5 and TRBJ1-2; 10 nucleotides agree with TRBD1. The CDR3 covers 14 residues. Germline values: CDR1 SGHKS, CDR2 YYEKEE (reference sequence). The junction had 6 bases not matched to a gene; V was cut back by 3 bases and J by 7 bases.